The rows below give T cell receptor beta chains drawn from one sample of a study of shared clonotypes between healthy human individuals. Data came from immunoSEQ multiplex PCR; TCRdb stores just in-frame clones and leaves some out. The table shows a few million clones, with more than 90% occurring only once. Sequenced material: naive CD4+ T cells sorted from blood. These receptors originate from a man between 18 and 35 years old in good health. Each CDR3 is given without its conserved first and last residue.

J gene	V gene	CDR3 protein
TRBJ2-1	TRBV30	AFTGQGIPYNEQF
TRBJ1-2	TRBV11-2	ASSLLYEQRAISCGYT
TRBJ2-5	TRBV6-6	ASSQYQETQY
TRBJ1-2	TRBV10-3	AISDLWTGYGYT
TRBJ2-7	TRBV15	AIRVPYYEQY
TRBJ1-2	TRBV19	ASSRSDRLDNYGYT
TRBJ2-1	TRBV4-2	ASSPLTTGISYNEQF
TRBJ2-7	TRBV7-2	ASSLVAGVDEQY
TRBJ1-2	TRBV4-2	ASSQDRAPSDYGYT
TRBJ1-1	TRBV29-1	SVDSPRVGDTEAF
TRBJ2-1	TRBV10-3	AIRNDGETYNEQF
TRBJ2-3	TRBV5-4	ASSSSGGRTDTQY
TRBJ2-3	TRBV5-4	ASSPWGGGTDTQY
TRBJ2-5	TRBV30	AWSPDPRETQY
TRBJ1-3	TRBV18	ASSAGTGGGNTIY
TRBJ1-2	TRBV6-5	ASSLGPHGYT
TRBJ1-4	TRBV18	ASSLDRVNEKLF
TRBJ2-1	TRBV21-1	ASSVYRLDSDEQF
TRBJ1-2	TRBV2	ASQERTGGRSYGYT
TRBJ1-5	TRBV28	ASSWVGNNQPQH
TRBJ2-1	TRBV5-4	ASSRDPSSYNEQF
TRBJ1-5	TRBV2	ASSGDGLGNQPQH
TRBJ1-1	TRBV11-2	ASSQTTGGWTEAF
TRBJ2-7	TRBV10-1	ASSGEAGQPYEQY
TRBJ2-7	TRBV6-6	ASSSRQGAYYEQY
TRBJ1-6	TRBV5-1	ASSLGQGSYNSPLH
TRBJ2-2	TRBV6-5	ASSRGPSGELF
TRBJ1-2	TRBV19	ATTNAGQGVYGYT
TRBJ1-6	TRBV18	ASSPDRAGSPLH
TRBJ1-2	TRBV27	ASSTGTGSYGYT
TRBJ2-1	TRBV5-4	ASSSGGSVNEQF
TRBJ1-2	TRBV15	ATSRDPGDGYT
TRBJ2-7	TRBV27	ASSPNQRATGGEQY
TRBJ2-1	TRBV7-2	ASSDGTSGVDEQF
TRBJ2-3	TRBV11-2	ASSLRVISTDTQY
TRBJ1-2	TRBV28	ASSPRPNLIYGYT
TRBJ2-5	TRBV7-7	ASSPGQGETQY
TRBJ1-2	TRBV4-2	ASSQEPRDHVRGYT
TRBJ1-2	TRBV19	ASSGQGYGYT
TRBJ2-1	TRBV9	ASSARLQGFQENEQF
TRBJ1-4	TRBV29-1	SAAGDTTNEKLF
TRBJ2-7	TRBV30	AWSTSSYEQY
TRBJ1-4	TRBV2	ASSPQGTNEKLF
TRBJ1-2	TRBV5-1	ASSVVPPGGDDYGYT
TRBJ1-2	TRBV28	ASSVENRDLYGYT
TRBJ2-5	TRBV2	ASSEDRGGETQY
TRBJ1-6	TRBV6-1	ASSDGGTGGMGKVPLH
TRBJ2-7	TRBV7-8	ASSLVRWTSGIYEQY
TRBJ1-2	TRBV6-6	ASSYSTGFYGYT
TRBJ2-5	TRBV30	AWRGQPRETQY
TRBJ1-1	TRBV5-8	ASSSKQGSTDLNTEAF